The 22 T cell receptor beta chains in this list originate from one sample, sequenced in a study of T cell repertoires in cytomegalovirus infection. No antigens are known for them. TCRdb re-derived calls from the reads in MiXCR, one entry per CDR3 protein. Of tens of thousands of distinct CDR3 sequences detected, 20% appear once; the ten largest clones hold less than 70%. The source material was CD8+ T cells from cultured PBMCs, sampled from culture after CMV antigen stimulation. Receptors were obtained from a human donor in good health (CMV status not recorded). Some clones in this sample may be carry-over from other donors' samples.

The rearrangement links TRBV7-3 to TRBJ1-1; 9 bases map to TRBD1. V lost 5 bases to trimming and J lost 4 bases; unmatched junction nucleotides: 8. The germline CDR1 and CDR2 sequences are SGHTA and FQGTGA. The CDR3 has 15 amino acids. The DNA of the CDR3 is TGTGCCAGCAGCGAAACAGGGGGCTTTGGCACTGAAGCTTTCTTT. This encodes CASSETGGFGTEAFF. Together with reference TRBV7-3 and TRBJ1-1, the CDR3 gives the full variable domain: GAGVSQTPSNKVTEKGKYVELRCDPISGHTALYWYRQSLGQGPEFLIYFQGTGAADDSGLPNDRFFAVRPEGSVSTLKIQRTERGDSAVYLCASSETGGFGTEAFFGQGTRLTVV.

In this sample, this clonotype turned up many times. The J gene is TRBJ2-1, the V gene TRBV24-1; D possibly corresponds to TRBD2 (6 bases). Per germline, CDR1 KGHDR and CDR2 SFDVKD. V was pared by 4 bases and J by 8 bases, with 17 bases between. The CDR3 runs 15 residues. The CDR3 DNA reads TGTGCCACCAGTGACCGGGACTCTCATTTATATGAGCAGTTCTTC. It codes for CATSDRDSHLYEQFF.

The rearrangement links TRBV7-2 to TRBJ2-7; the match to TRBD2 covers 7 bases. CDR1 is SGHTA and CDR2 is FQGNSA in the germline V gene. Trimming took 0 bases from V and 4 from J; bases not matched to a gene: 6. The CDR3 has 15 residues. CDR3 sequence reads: CASSLAASGRYEQYF. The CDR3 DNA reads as TGTGCCAGCAGCTTAGCGGCTAGCGGTCGATACGAGCAGTACTTC.

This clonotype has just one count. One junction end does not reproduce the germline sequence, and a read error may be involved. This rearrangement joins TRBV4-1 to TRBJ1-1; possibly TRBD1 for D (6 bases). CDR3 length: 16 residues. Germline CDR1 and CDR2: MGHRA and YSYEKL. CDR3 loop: CASSQEGGALGTEAFF. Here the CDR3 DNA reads TGTGCCAGCAGCCAAGAAGGGGGGGCTCTGGGCACTGAAGCTTTCTTT.

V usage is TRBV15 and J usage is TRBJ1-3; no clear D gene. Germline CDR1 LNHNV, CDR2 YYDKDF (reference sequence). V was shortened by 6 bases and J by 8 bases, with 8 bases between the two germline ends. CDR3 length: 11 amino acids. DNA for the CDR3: TGTGCCACCAGGGGCCCAGACACCATATATTTT. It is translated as CATRGPDTIYF.

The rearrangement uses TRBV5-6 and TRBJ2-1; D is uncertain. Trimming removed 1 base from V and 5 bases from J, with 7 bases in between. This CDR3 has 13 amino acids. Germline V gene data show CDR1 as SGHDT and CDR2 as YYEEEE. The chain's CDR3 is CASSLFSDNEQFF. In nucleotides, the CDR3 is TGTGCCAGCAGCTTGTTCAGTGACAATGAGCAGTTCTTC.

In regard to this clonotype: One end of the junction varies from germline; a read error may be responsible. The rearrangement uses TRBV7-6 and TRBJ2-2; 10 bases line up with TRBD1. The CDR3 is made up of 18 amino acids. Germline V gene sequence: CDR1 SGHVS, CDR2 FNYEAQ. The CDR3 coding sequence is TGTGCCAGCAGCCCCCTCGACAGGGGGCAGCTGTTCACCGGGGAGCTGTTTTTC. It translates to CASSPLDRGQLFTGELFF.

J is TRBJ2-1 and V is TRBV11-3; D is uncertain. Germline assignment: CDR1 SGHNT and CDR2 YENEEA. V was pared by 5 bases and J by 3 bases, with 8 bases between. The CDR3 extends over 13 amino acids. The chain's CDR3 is CASSLTYYNEQFF. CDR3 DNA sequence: TGTGCCAGCAGCCTCACTTACTACAATGAGCAGTTCTTC. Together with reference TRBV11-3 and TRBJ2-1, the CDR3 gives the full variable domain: EAGVVQSPRYKIIEKKQPVAFWCNPISGHNTLYWYLQNLGQGPELLIRYENEEAVDDSQLPKDRFSAERLKGVDSTLKIQPAELGDSAVYLCASSLTYYNEQFFGPGTRLTVL.

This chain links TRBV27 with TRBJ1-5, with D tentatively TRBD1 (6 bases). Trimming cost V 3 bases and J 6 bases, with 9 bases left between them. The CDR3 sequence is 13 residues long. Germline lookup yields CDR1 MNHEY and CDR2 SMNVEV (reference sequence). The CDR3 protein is CASSLGAFQPQHF. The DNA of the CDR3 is TGTGCCAGCAGTTTGGGGGCTTTTCAGCCCCAGCATTTT.

CDR3 DNA sequence: TGTGCCAGCAGCTTCAGACAGGCCTACGAGCAGTACTTC. This codes for CASSFRQAYEQYF. The chain uses TRBV7-6 and TRBJ2-7; D might be TRBD1 (6 bases). CDR1 and CDR2 (germline): SGHVS, FNYEAQ. V dropped 3 bases and J dropped 2 bases, with 8 bases sitting between them. This CDR3 region has 13 residues.

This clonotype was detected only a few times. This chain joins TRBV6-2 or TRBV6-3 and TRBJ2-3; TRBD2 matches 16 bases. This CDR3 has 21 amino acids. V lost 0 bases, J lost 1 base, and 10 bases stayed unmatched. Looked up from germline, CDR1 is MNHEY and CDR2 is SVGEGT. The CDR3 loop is CASSYSAGTSGRALGTDTQYF. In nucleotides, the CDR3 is TGTGCCAGCAGTTACTCTGCCGGGACTAGCGGGAGGGCCCTCGGCACAGATACGCAGTATTTT.

As DNA, the CDR3 is TGTGCCAGCAGCCAAGACTACGAGCAGTACTTC. Translated: CASSQDYEQYF. The chain recombines TRBV7-2 with TRBJ2-7; the D is unclear. The CDR3 contains 11 residues. The ends were cut back, 5 bases at V and 3 bases at J, with 5 bases in the middle. Germline values: CDR1 SGHTA, CDR2 FQGNSA. Complete variable domain (other parts from reference TRBV7-2 and TRBJ2-7): GAGVSQSPSNKVTEKGKDVELRCDPISGHTALYWYRQSLGQGLEFLIYFQGNSAPDKSGLPSDRFSAERTGGSVSTLTIQRTQQEDSAVYLCASSQDYEQYFGPGTRLTVT.

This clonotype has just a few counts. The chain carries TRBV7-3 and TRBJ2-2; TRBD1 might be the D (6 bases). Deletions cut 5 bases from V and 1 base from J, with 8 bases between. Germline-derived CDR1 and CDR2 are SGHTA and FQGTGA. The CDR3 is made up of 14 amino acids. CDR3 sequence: CASSRGQNTGELFF. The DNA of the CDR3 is TGTGCCAGCAGCCGGGGACAGAACACCGGGGAGCTGTTTTTT.

The CDR3 DNA follows: TGTGCCATCAGTGAGTCTGTCGTCGGAAGTCAGCCCCAGCATTTT. Translating gives CAISESVVGSQPQHF. The chain links TRBV10-3 to TRBJ1-5; no definite D call. The CDR3 contains 15 residues. CDR1 ENHRY and CDR2 SYGVKD come from the germline V gene. V lost 0 bases and J lost 6, with 12 bases in between.

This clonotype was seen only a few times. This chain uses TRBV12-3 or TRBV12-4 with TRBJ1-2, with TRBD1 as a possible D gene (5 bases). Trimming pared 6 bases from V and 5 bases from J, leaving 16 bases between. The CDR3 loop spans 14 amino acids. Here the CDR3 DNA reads TGTGCCAGCAGGGGGGGGGACGACGAATATGGCTACACCTTC. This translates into CASRGGDDEYGYTF.

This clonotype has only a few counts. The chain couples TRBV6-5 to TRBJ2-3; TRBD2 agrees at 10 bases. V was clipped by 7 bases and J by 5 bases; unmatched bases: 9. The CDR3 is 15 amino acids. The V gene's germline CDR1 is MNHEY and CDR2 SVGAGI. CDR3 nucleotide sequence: TGTGCCAGCAATTTAGCGGGGGGCCCCGGAGATACGCAGTATTTT. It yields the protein CASNLAGGPGDTQYF.

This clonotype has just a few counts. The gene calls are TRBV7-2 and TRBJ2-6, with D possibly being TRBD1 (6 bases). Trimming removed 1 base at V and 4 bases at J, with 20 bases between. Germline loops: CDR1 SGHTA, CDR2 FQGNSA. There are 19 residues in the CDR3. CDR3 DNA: TGTGCCAGCAGCTTAGAATCGGCCAGGGGCAGGCTCGGGGCCAACGTCCTGACTTTC. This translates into CASSLESARGRLGANVLTF.

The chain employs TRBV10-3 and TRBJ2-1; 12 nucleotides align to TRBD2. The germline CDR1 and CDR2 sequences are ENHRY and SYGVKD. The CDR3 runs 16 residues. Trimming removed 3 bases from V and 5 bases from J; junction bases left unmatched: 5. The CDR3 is CAISERLAGDDNEQFF. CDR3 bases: TGTGCCATCAGTGAACGACTAGCGGGGGACGACAATGAGCAGTTCTTC.

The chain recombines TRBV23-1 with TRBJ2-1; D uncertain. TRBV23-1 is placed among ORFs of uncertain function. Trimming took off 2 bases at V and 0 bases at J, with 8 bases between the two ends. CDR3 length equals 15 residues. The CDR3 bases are TGCGCCAGCAGTCAAACACCGAGCTCCTACAATGAGCAGTTCTTC. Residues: CASSQTPSSYNEQFF.

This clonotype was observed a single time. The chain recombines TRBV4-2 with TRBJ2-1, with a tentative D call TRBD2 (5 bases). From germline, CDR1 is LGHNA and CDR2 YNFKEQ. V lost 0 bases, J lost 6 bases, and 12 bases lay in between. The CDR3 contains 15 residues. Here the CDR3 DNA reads TGTGCCAGCAGCCAAGAGGGAGACCAACTCAATGAGCAGTTCTTC. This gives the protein CASSQEGDQLNEQFF.

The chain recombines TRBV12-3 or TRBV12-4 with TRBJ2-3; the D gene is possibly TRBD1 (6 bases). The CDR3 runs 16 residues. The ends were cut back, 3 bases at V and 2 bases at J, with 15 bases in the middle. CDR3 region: CASSFGRGSSTDTQYF. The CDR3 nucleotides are TGTGCCAGCAGTTTTGGCAGGGGTTCATCCACAGATACGCAGTATTTT.

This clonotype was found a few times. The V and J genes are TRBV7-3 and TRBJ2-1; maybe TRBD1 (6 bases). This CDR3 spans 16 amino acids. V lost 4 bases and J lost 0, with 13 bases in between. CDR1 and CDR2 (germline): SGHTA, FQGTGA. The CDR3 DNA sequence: TGTGCCAGCAGCTCCCATACAGGGTCCTCCTACAATGAGCAGTTCTTC. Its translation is CASSSHTGSSYNEQFF.